These 15 T cell receptor beta chains were all obtained from the same sample, sequenced in a study of blood T cell repertoires in COVID-19. TCRdb keeps only in-frame clones here, not all; method: immunoSEQ multiplex PCR. The sample lists approximately 75,000 clones; 74% were seen once. The material sequenced was peripheral blood. These receptors were taken from a human donor with acute or convalescent COVID-19. The donor label of this sample is uncertain.

This clone was recorded a few times. The chain combines TRBV6-2 or TRBV6-3 with TRBJ1-4, with D perhaps TRBD1 (6 bases). Germline V lookup: CDR1 MNHEY, CDR2 SVGEGT. The CDR3 loop spans 14 amino acids. Trimming took off 6 bases at V and 7 bases at J, with 15 bases between the two ends. CDR3 residues: CASSWGQPGEKLFF. The CDR3 DNA is TGTGCCAGCAGCTGGGGACAACCAGGTGAAAAACTGTTTTTT.

The chain has TRBV7-2 and TRBJ2-5; tentative D call: TRBD1 (5 bases). Germline values: CDR1 SGHTA, CDR2 FQGNSA. The CDR3 length is 15 residues. V was trimmed by 3 bases and J by 5 bases, leaving 16 bases between them. CDR3 in amino acids: CASSFPARAGETQYF. The CDR3 nucleotides are TGTGCCAGCAGCTTTCCCGCCAGGGCCGGGGAGACCCAGTACTTC.

This sequence joins TRBV28 and TRBJ1-6; 10 nucleotides align to TRBD1. CDR1 and CDR2 from the germline V gene are MDHEN and SYDVKM. With V trimmed by 5 bases and J by 10 bases, 8 bases remained unmatched. The CDR3 totals 15 residues. DNA for the CDR3: TGTGCCAGCAGTCTACCGGGACAGGGGAACTCACCCCTCCACTTT. It is translated as CASSLPGQGNSPLHF. Together with reference TRBV28 and TRBJ1-6, the CDR3 gives the full variable domain: DVKVTQSSRYLVKRTGEKVFLECVQDMDHENMFWYRQDPGLGLRLIYFSYDVKMKEKGDIPEGYSVSREKKERFSLILESASTNQTSMYLCASSLPGQGNSPLHFGNGTRLTVT.

This chain links TRBV6-5 with TRBJ1-2, with TRBD1 matching 9 bases. The germline gives CDR1 MNHEY, CDR2 SVGAGI. After removal of 6 bases from V and 7 bases from J, the junction contained 6 bases not matched to a gene. The CDR3 is made up of 13 amino acids. The CDR3 spells CASSRDRVSGYTF. As DNA, the CDR3 is TGTGCCAGCAGCCGGGACAGGGTGTCTGGCTACACCTTC.

In its sample, this clone was seen once. The genes are TRBV7-2 and TRBJ2-2; D not resolved. V was cut by 2 bases and J by 4 bases, with 8 bases left in between. The CDR3 covers 14 residues. The V gene's germline CDR1 is SGHTA and CDR2 FQGNSA. The CDR3 DNA sequence: TGTGCCAGCAGCTTATATCCGGGCACCGGGGAGCTGTTTTTT. It specifies CASSLYPGTGELFF.

This clone was counted ten times or more. This sequence joins TRBV7-6 and TRBJ1-2; weak D call: TRBD1 (5 bases). This CDR3 contains 14 residues. Trimming left V 4 bases short and J 3 bases short, with 12 bases between. Germline V CDR1 and CDR2: SGHVS, FNYEAQ. The CDR3 DNA is TGTGCCAGCAGCTCCTCTGGAGGGGACTATGGCTACACCTTC. This encodes CASSSSGGDYGYTF.

The chain is built from TRBV9 and TRBJ1-1; a weak D match, TRBD1 (5 bases). V lost 3 bases, J lost 0 bases, and 9 bases lay in between. Germline V lookup: CDR1 SGDLS, CDR2 YYNGEE. The CDR3 has 14 residues. Here the CDR3 reads CASSGGALNTEAFF. CDR3 sequence (DNA): TGTGCCAGCAGCGGCGGGGCCTTGAACACTGAAGCTTTCTTT.

This clone occurred once. The rearrangement joins TRBV2 to TRBJ2-7; D gene uncertain. V was cut by 4 bases and J by 2 bases, with 9 bases left in between. This CDR3 has 13 amino acids. The V gene's germline CDR1 is SNHLY and CDR2 FYNNEI. This chain's CDR3 is CASSAGLAYEQYV. The CDR3 region has the DNA TGTGCCAGCAGTGCCGGGTTGGCCTACGAGCAGTACGTC.

This clone was seen a handful of times. The CDR3 bases are TGTGCCAGCAGTTTGGTAGGAGAAGAGACCCAGTACTTC. Residues: CASSLVGEETQYF. This chain connects TRBV28 to TRBJ2-5, with D unresolved. Germline lookup yields CDR1 MDHEN and CDR2 SYDVKM. V was shortened by 3 bases and J by 3 bases, with 8 bases between the two germline ends. The CDR3 covers 13 residues.

In this sample, this clone turned up once. The chain carries TRBV11-2 and TRBJ2-5; 9 bases fit TRBD2. Losses at the gene ends were 1 base for V and 6 bases for J; bases not matched to a gene: 9. This CDR3 spans 16 amino acids. The germline V gene encodes CDR1 SGHAT and CDR2 FQNNGV. The DNA for the CDR3 is TGTGCCAGCAGCTTAGTTGGGCGGGGGGGCACGCAGACCCAGTACTTC. Residues: CASSLVGRGGTQTQYF.

The table lists this clone with a few counts. This sequence joins TRBV28 and TRBJ1-2; TRBD1 is a possible D gene (6 bases). The CDR3 sequence is 15 residues long. Germline V gene sequence: CDR1 MDHEN, CDR2 SYDVKM. Trimming took 10 bases from V and 3 from J, leaving 21 bases between them. The CDR3 loop is CATHSHDRTHYGYTF. CDR3 sequence (DNA): TGTGCCACCCACTCTCACGACAGGACCCACTATGGCTACACCTTC.

This chain uses TRBV5-7 with TRBJ2-2; 8 nucleotides align to TRBD2. TRBV5-7 is known as an ORF, though its function is uncertain. This CDR3 is built from 14 residues. Trimming at V came to 6 bases and at J to 5 bases, leaving 6 bases not matched to a gene. The DNA of the CDR3 is TGTGCCAGCAAGGCGGGAGGTAGAACCGGGGAGCTGTTTTTT. Translating gives CASKAGGRTGELFF.

In its sample, this clone was seen a few times. J is TRBJ1-2 and V is TRBV6-1, with D perhaps TRBD1 (6 bases). V lost 1 base to trimming and J lost 6 bases, with 12 bases between them. The CDR3 is 14 residues long. Germline-derived CDR1 and CDR2 are MNHNS and SASEGT. The CDR3 DNA sequence: TGTGCCAGCAGTGAAGTGGCAGGGGTGGATGGCTACACCTTC. Translating it yields CASSEVAGVDGYTF.

The V gene is TRBV3-1 (or the pseudogene TRBV3-2), the J gene TRBJ1-2, with D possibly matching TRBD1 (5 bases). The CDR3 loop spans 16 amino acids. Germline CDR1 reads LGHDT; CDR2 reads YNNKEL (reference sequence). The V gene lost 0 bases and the J gene lost 6 bases, with 17 bases spanning the gap. The CDR3 loop is CASSQDHFRAGDGYTF. In DNA, the CDR3 is TGTGCCAGCAGCCAAGATCACTTCAGGGCTGGCGATGGCTACACCTTC.

The rearrangement joins TRBV7-3 to TRBJ2-5, with D possibly TRBD2 on 7 matching bases. The V gene's germline CDR1 is SGHTA and CDR2 FQGTGA. The CDR3 is 14 amino acids. Trimming removed 5 bases at V and 6 bases at J, with 16 bases between. The CDR3 protein is CASSSGGAGKTQYF. DNA of the CDR3: TGTGCCAGCAGCAGTGGGGGGGCTGGAAAGACCCAGTACTTC.